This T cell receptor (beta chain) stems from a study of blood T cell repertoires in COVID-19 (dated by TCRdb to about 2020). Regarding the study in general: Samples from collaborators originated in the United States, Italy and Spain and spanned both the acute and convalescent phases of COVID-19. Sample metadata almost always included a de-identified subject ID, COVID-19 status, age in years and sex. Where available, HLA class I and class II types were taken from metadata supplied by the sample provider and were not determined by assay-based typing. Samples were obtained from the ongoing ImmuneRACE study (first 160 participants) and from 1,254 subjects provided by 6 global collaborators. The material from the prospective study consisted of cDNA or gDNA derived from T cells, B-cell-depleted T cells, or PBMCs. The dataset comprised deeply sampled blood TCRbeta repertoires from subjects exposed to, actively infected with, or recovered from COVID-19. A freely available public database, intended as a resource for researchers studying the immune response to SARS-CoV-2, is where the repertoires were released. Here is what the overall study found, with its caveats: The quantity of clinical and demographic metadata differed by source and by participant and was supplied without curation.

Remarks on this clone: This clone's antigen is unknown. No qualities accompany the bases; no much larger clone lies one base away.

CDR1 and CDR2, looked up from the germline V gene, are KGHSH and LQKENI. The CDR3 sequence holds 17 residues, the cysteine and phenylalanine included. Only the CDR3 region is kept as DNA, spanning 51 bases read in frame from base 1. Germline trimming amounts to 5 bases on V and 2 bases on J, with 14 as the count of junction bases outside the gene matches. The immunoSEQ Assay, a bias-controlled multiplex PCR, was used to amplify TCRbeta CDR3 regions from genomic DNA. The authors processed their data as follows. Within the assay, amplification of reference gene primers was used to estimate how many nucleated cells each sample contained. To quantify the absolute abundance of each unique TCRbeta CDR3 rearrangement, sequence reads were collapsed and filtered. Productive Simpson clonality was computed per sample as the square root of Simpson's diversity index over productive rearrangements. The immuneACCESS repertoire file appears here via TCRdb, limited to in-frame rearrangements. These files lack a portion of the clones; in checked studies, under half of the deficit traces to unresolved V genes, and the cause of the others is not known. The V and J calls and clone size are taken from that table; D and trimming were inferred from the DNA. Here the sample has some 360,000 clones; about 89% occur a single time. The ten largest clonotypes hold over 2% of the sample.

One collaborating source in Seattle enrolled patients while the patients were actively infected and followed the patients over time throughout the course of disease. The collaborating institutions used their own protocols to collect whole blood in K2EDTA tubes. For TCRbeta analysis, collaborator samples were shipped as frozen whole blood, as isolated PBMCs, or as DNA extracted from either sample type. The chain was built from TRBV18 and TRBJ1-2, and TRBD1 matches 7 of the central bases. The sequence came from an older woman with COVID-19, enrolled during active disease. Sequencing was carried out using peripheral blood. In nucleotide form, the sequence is TGTGCCAGCTCAGCCGACAGGGCGCGATTAAAAAACTATGGCTACACCTTC. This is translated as CASSADRARLKNYGYTF.